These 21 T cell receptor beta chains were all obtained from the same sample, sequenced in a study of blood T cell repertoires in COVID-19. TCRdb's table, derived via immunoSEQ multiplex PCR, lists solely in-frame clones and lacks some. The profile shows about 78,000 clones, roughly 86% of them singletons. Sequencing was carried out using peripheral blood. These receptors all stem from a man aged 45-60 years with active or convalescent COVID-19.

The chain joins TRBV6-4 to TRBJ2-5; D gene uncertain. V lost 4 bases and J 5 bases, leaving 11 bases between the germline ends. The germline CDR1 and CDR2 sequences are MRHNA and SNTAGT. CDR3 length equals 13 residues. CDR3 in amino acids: CASSASARETQYF. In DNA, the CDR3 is TGTGCCAGCAGTGCCTCAGCTAGGGAGACCCAGTACTTC.

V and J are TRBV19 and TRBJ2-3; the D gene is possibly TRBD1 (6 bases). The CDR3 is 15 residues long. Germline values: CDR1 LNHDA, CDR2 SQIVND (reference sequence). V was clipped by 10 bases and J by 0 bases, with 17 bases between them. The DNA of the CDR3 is TGTGCCACTAACCGGGACACCTCTAGCACAGATACGCAGTATTTT. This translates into CATNRDTSSTDTQYF.

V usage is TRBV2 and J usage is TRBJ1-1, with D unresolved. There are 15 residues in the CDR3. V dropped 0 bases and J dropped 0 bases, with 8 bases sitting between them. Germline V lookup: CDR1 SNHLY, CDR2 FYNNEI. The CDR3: CASSEAERMNTEAFF. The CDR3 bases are TGTGCCAGCAGTGAAGCCGAGAGAATGAACACTGAAGCTTTCTTT.

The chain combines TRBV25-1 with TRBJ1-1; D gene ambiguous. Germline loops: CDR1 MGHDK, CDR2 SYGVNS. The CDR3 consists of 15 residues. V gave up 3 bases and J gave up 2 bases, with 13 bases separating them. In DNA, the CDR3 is TGTGCCAGCAGTGATGACTATATCGGTAACACTGAAGCTTTCTTT. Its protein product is CASSDDYIGNTEAFF.

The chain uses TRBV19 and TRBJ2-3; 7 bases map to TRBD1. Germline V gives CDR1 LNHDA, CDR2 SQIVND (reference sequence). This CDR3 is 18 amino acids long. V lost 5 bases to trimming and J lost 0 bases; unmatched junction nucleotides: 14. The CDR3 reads CASSGDSGIPTSTDTQYF. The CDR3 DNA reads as TGTGCCAGTAGTGGGGACAGTGGGATCCCGACTAGCACAGATACGCAGTATTTT.

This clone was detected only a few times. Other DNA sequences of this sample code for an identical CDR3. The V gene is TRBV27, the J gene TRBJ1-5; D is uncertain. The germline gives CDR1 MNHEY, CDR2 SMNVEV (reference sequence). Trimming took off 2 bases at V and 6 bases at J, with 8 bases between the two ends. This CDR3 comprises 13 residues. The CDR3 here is CASSLTGIQPQHF. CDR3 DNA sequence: TGTGCCAGCAGTTTAACGGGAATTCAGCCCCAGCATTTT.

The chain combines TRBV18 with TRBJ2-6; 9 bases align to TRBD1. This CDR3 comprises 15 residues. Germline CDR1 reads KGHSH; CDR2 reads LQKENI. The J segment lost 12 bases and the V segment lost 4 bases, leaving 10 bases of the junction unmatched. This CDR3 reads CASSLGQGSQGVLTF. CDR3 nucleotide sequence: TGTGCCAGCTCACTTGGACAGGGGTCTCAGGGCGTCCTGACTTTC.

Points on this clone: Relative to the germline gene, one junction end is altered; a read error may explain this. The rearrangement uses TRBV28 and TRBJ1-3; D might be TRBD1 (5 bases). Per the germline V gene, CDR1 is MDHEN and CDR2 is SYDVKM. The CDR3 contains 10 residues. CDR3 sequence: CASSFHGGNF. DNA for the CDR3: TGTGCCAGCAGTTTTCACGGGGGTAATTTT.

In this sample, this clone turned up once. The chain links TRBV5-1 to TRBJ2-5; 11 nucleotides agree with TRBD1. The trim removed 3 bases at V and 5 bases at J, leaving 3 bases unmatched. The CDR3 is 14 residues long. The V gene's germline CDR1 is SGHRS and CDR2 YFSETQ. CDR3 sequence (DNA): TGCGCCAGCAGCTCCGGACAGGGGGCCGAGACCCAGTACTTC. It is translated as CASSSGQGAETQYF.

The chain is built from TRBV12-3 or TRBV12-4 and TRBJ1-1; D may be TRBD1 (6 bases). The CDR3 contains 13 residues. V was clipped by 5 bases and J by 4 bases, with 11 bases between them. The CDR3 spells CASSPRGGTEAFF. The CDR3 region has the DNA TGTGCCAGCAGTCCCCGAGGGGGCACTGAAGCTTTCTTT.

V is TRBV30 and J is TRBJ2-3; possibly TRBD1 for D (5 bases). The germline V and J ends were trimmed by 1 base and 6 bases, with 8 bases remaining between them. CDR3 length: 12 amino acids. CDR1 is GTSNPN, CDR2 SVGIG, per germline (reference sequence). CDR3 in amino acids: CAWSGSGDTQYF. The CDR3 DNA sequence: TGTGCCTGGAGTGGGTCAGGGGATACGCAGTATTTT.

The CDR3 protein is CASSEYSFYGYTF. Here the CDR3 DNA reads TGTGCCAGCAGTGAATACAGTTTCTATGGCTACACCTTC. V usage is TRBV6-1 and J usage is TRBJ1-2; D unclear. The CDR3 contains 13 residues. V lost 2 bases, J lost 4 bases, and 8 bases lay in between. The V gene's germline CDR1 is MNHNS and CDR2 SASEGT.

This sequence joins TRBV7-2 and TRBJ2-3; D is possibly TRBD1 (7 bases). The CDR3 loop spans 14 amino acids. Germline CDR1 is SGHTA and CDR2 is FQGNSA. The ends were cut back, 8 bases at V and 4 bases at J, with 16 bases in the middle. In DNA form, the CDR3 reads TGTGCCAGCGCAAGCGGAGGGGGCGCAGATACGCAGTATTTT. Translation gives CASASGGGADTQYF.

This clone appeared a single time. CDR3 DNA sequence: TGTGCCAGCAGCGACTCCCGGACACTGGATAATCAGCCCCAGCATTTT. It codes for CASSDSRTLDNQPQHF. This chain connects TRBV5-8 to TRBJ1-5; D possibly corresponds to TRBD1 (5 bases). The germline V and J ends were trimmed by 4 bases and 4 bases, with 18 bases remaining between them. Looked up from germline, CDR1 is SGHTS and CDR2 is YDEGEE. The CDR3 consists of 16 residues.

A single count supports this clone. CDR3 nucleotides: TGTGCCAGCTCACAAGAAGGGGCGCAGGTAGGGAACACTGAAGCTTTCTTT. Translation gives CASSQEGAQVGNTEAFF. The chain employs TRBV18 and TRBJ1-1; possibly TRBD1 for D (5 bases). The germline V gene has CDR1 KGHSH and CDR2 LQKENI. The length of the CDR3 is 17 residues. V shed 4 bases and J shed 1 base, with 19 bases lying between them. The full variable domain, in which reference TRBV18 and TRBJ1-1 provide the parts outside the CDR3, is NAGVMQNPRHLVRRRGQEARLRCSPMKGHSHVYWYRQLPEEGLKFMVYLQKENIIDESGMPKERFSAEFPKEGPSILRIQQVVRGDSAAYFCASSQEGAQVGNTEAFFGQGTRLTVV.

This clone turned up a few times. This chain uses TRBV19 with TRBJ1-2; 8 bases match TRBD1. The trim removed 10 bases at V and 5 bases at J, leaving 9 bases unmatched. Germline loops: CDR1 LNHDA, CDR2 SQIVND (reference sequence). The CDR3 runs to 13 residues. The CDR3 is CAIRTGGPYGYTF. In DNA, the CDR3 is TGTGCCATAAGAACAGGGGGGCCTTATGGCTACACCTTC.

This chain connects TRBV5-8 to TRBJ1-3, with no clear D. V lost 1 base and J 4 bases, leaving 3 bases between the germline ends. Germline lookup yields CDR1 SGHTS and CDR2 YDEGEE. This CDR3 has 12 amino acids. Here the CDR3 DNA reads TGTGCCAGCAGCTTGTCAGGAAACACCATATATTTT. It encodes CASSLSGNTIYF.

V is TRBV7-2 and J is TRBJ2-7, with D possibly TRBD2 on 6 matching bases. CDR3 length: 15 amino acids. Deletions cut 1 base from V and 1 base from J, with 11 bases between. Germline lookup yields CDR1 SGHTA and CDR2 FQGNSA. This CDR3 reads CASSLDGGASYEQYF. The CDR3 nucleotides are TGTGCCAGCAGCTTAGACGGGGGAGCTTCCTACGAGCAGTACTTC. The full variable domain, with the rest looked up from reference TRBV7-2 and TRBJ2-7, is GAGVSQSPSNKVTEKGKDVELRCDPISGHTALYWYRQSLGQGLEFLIYFQGNSAPDKSGLPSDRFSAERTGGSVSTLTIQRTQQEDSAVYLCASSLDGGASYEQYFGPGTRLTVT.

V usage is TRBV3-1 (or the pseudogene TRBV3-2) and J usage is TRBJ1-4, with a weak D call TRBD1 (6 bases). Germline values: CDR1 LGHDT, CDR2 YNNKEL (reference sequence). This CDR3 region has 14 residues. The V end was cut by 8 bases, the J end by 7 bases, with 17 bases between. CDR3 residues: CASAPPDSPEKLFF. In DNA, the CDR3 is TGTGCCAGCGCCCCCCCGGACAGCCCTGAAAAACTGTTTTTT.

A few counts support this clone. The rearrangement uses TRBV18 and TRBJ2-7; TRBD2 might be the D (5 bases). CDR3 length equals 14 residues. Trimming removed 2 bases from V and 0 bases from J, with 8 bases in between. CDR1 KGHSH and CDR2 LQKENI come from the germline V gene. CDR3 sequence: CASSPDLASYEQYF. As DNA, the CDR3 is TGTGCCAGCTCACCAGACCTAGCCTCCTACGAGCAGTACTTC.

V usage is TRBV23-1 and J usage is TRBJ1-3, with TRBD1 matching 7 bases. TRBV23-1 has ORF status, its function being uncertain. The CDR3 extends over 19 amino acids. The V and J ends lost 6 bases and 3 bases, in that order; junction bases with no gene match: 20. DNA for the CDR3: TGCGCCAGCAGCTATAGCCAGGTAAGGGGGCCCGATGGTGGAAACACCATATATTTT. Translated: CASSYSQVRGPDGGNTIYF.